The 29 T cell receptor beta chains given below trace back to one sample, sequenced in a study of post-analysis software for immune sequencing data. Whole-study findings and limits: TRBV5-6, TRBV5-1 and TRBV20-1 belonged to a set of five TRBV segments that were more frequent in patients than controls.

Unique molecular identifiers were present in the TCR beta cDNA libraries. TCRdb re-derived calls from the PCR reads in MiXCR, one entry per CDR3 protein. The table includes roughly 600,000 distinct CDR3 sequences, roughly 46% detected once. Their antigens are not known. The sequenced sample consisted of blood. These receptors were collected from a girl under 18 with multiple sclerosis.

V is TRBV11-2 and J is TRBJ2-2; 11 bases agree with TRBD2. The CDR3 has 15 amino acids. V trimming: 2 bases; J trimming: 6 bases; junction bases outside the gene matches: 2. Germline CDR1 and CDR2: SGHAT and FQNNGV. The DNA for the CDR3 is TGTGCCAGCAGCTTAATAGCGGGGGGGCCCGGGGAGCTGTTTTTT. It translates to CASSLIAGGPGELFF.

The chain uses TRBV6-5 and TRBJ2-5; D gene uncertain. The CDR3 extends over 12 amino acids. Germline CDR1 MNHEY, CDR2 SVGAGI. V lost 6 bases and J 7 bases, leaving 12 bases between the germline ends. The CDR3 nucleotides are TGTGCCAGCAGAGACTCTGTGGGGACCCAGTACTTC. Residues: CASRDSVGTQYF.

This clonotype appeared a single time. The CDR3 DNA follows: TGCGCCAGCAGCCTCGGGACTAGCGGGGGAGGCGGCACAGATACGCAGTATTTT. Translation gives CASSLGTSGGGGTDTQYF. The V call is TRBV5-1, the J call TRBJ2-3; the match to TRBD2 covers 14 bases. The length of the CDR3 is 18 residues. In germline, CDR1 is SGHRS, CDR2 YFSETQ. V dropped 4 bases and J dropped 1; count of bases not matched to a gene: 8.

This clonotype was recorded a few times. V and J are TRBV28 and TRBJ2-2, with TRBD1 matching over 8 bases. The CDR3 consists of 15 residues. V lost 2 bases and J lost 7; bases outside the gene matches: 6. Germline V gene sequence: CDR1 MDHEN, CDR2 SYDVKM. The CDR3 sequence is CASSLTRGQGGELFF. CDR3 bases: TGTGCCAGCAGTTTAACCAGGGGGCAGGGCGGGGAGCTGTTTTTT.

This clonotype was seen more than once but under ten times. This chain connects TRBV20-1 to TRBJ2-3; D call uncertain. Between the trimmed V and J ends, which lost 6 bases and 2 bases, there was a span of 18 bases. The CDR3 runs to 15 residues. The germline V gene has CDR1 DFQATT and CDR2 SNEGSKA (reference sequence). CDR3 sequence: CSADTWTELTDTQYF. The CDR3 nucleotides are TGCAGTGCAGATACCTGGACCGAGCTCACAGATACGCAGTATTTT.

The gene calls are TRBV12-3 or TRBV12-4 and TRBJ1-2; D not certain. The V and J ends lost 6 bases and 0 bases respectively, with 14 bases between them. This CDR3 has 15 amino acids. For the CDR3, the DNA is TGTGCCAGCAGCCCTACGGCAGCCTCTAACTATGGCTACACCTTC. It encodes CASSPTAASNYGYTF.

The V gene is TRBV7-8, the J gene TRBJ2-5, with D maybe TRBD2 (5 bases). The DNA end lines up better with TRBJ2-7; the J call may be wrong. The CDR3 runs to 14 residues. The germline V gene has CDR1 SGHVS and CDR2 FQNEAQ. The CDR3 loop is CASSLGRITYEQYF. The CDR3 region has the DNA TGTGCCAGCAGCTTAGGGAGGATTACCTACGAGCAGTACTTC.

The gene calls are TRBV7-9 and TRBJ1-2; 9 bases match TRBD1. CDR1 SEHNR and CDR2 FQNEAQ come from the germline V gene (reference sequence). V lost 5 bases to trimming and J lost 7 bases; unmatched junction nucleotides: 5. The CDR3 loop spans 13 amino acids. CDR3 sequence reads: CASSPGQGFGYTF. CDR3 in DNA: TGTGCCAGCAGCCCGGGACAGGGATTTGGCTACACCTTC.

The rearrangement joins TRBV5-1 to TRBJ2-1, with 12 bases matching TRBD2. In germline, CDR1 is SGHRS, CDR2 YFSETQ. With V trimmed by 3 bases and J by 7 bases, 8 bases remained unmatched. This CDR3 comprises 16 residues. DNA of the CDR3: TGCGCCAGCAGCTCCGTGACTAGCGGGGGTAGTAATGAGCAGTTCTTC. As protein: CASSSVTSGGSNEQFF.

The chain employs TRBV12-3 or TRBV12-4 and TRBJ2-4, with D perhaps matching TRBD2 (5 bases). V was pared by 6 bases and J by 6 bases, with 9 bases between. CDR3 size: 12 residues. CDR3 sequence reads: CASSSTRNIQYF. CDR3 sequence (DNA): TGTGCCAGCAGCTCTACTAGAAACATTCAGTACTTC.

This clonotype showed up just a few times. This CDR3 reads CASSSRLAGDSNEQFF. Written as DNA, the CDR3 is TGTGCCAGCAGCTCCCGACTAGCGGGAGATAGCAATGAGCAGTTCTTC. The chain joins TRBV7-9 to TRBJ2-1; 12 bases align to TRBD2. CDR3 length: 16 amino acids. V lost 4 bases and J lost 6; bases outside the gene matches: 7. Germline CDR1 is SEHNR and CDR2 is FQNEAQ (reference sequence). The variable domain in full, completed from reference TRBV7-9 and TRBJ2-1, reads DTGVSQNPRHKITKRGQNVTFRCDPISEHNRLYWYRQTLGQGPEFLTYFQNEAQLEKSRLLSDRFSAERPKGSFSTLEIQRTEQGDSAMYLCASSSRLAGDSNEQFFGPGTRLTVL.

This clonotype appeared a few times. The V call is TRBV12-3 or TRBV12-4, the J call TRBJ1-1, with 10 positions matching TRBD1. This CDR3 is 17 amino acids long. Losses at the gene ends were 6 bases for V and 7 bases for J; bases not matched to a gene: 17. CDR3 sequence: CASSPLPSQGDRGEAFF. As DNA, the CDR3 is TGTGCCAGCAGCCCATTGCCCTCCCAAGGGGACAGGGGTGAAGCTTTCTTT.

This chain uses TRBV19 with TRBJ1-1; D ambiguous. CDR1 is LNHDA, CDR2 SQIVND, per germline (reference sequence). V gave up 4 bases and J gave up 1 base, with 13 bases separating them. The CDR3 consists of 15 residues. CDR3 DNA sequence: TGTGCCAGTAGTACCCCGGCGTGGACGAACACTGAAGCTTTCTTT. This codes for CASSTPAWTNTEAFF.

The chain employs TRBV29-1 and TRBJ2-1; D remains unclear. V was cut by 4 bases and J by 12 bases, with 7 bases left in between. The CDR3 has 9 amino acids. Germline assignment: CDR1 SQVTM and CDR2 ANQGSEA. CDR3 DNA sequence: TGCAGCGTTGGAGGTGTGCAGTTCTTC. Translated, it gives CSVGGVQFF.

V usage is TRBV5-1 and J usage is TRBJ2-3, with 9 bases that match TRBD2. Per the germline V gene, CDR1 is SGHRS and CDR2 is YFSETQ. The trim removed 7 bases at V and 5 bases at J, leaving 8 bases unmatched. The CDR3 is 14 residues long. In DNA form, the CDR3 reads TGCGCCAGCTCCCGGACTAGCGAAGGAGATACGCAGTATTTT. It yields the protein CASSRTSEGDTQYF. Full variable domain (outside the CDR3, taken from reference TRBV5-1 and TRBJ2-3): KAGVTQTPRYLIKTRGQQVTLSCSPISGHRSVSWYQQTPGQGLQFLFEYFSETQRNKGNFPGRFSGRQFSNSRSEMNVSTLELGDSALYLCASSRTSEGDTQYFGPGTRLTVL.

This clonotype was detected once. The chain recombines TRBV5-5 with TRBJ2-3, with D perhaps assigned TRBD1 or TRBD2 (5 bases each). Trimming pared 0 bases from V and 6 bases from J, leaving 14 bases between. Germline assignment: CDR1 SGHKS and CDR2 YYEKEE (reference sequence). The length of the CDR3 is 15 residues. CDR3 sequence reads: CASSLDGQGGDTQYF. CDR3 coding DNA: TGTGCCAGCAGCTTGGACGGGCAGGGCGGGGATACGCAGTATTTT. Using reference TRBV5-5 and TRBJ2-3 for the parts outside the CDR3, the full variable domain is DAGVTQSPTHLIKTRGQQVTLRCSPISGHKSVSWYQQVLGQGPQFIFQYYEKEERGRGNFPDRFSARQFPNYSSELNVNALLLGDSALYLCASSLDGQGGDTQYFGPGTRLTVL.

This clonotype was seen a handful of times. The V call is TRBV28, the J call TRBJ2-6; D remains ambiguous. This CDR3 region has 14 residues. In germline, CDR1 is MDHEN, CDR2 SYDVKM. V was cut by 3 bases and J by 1 base, with 4 bases left in between. The chain's CDR3 is CASSFQSGANVLTF. Written as DNA, the CDR3 is TGTGCCAGCAGTTTTCAGTCTGGGGCCAACGTCCTGACTTTC.

The rearrangement joins TRBV20-1 to TRBJ2-3; perhaps TRBD1 as D (5 bases). Trimming cost V 6 bases and J 2 bases, with 12 bases left between them. This CDR3 spans 13 amino acids. Germline assignment: CDR1 DFQATT and CDR2 SNEGSKA (reference sequence). The CDR3 is CSATIRDTDTQYF. DNA of the CDR3: TGCAGTGCCACGATCAGGGACACAGATACGCAGTATTTT.

This clonotype was picked up one time. The chain has TRBV20-1 and TRBJ1-5, with D possibly being TRBD1 (5 bases). This CDR3 region has 14 residues. V was pared by 3 bases and J by 5 bases, with 14 bases between. Germline lookup yields CDR1 DFQATT and CDR2 SNEGSKA (reference sequence). CDR3 bases: TGCAGTGCTAGCCTGACAAGGGGCGATCAGCCCCAGCATTTT. It codes for CSASLTRGDQPQHF.

The CDR3 region is CSAAPAGVGYGYTF. DNA for the CDR3: TGCAGTGCTGCCCCCGCGGGGGTAGGCTATGGCTACACCTTC. The chain recombines TRBV20-1 with TRBJ1-2; weak D call: TRBD1 (5 bases). Germline CDR1 reads DFQATT; CDR2 reads SNEGSKA (reference sequence). The germline V and J ends were trimmed by 5 bases and 4 bases, with 17 bases remaining between them. The CDR3 length is 14 residues.

In its sample, this clonotype was seen a few times. The chain is built from TRBV15 and TRBJ1-2, with a possible D match to TRBD1 (6 bases). Germline assignment: CDR1 LNHNV and CDR2 YYDKDF (reference sequence). Trimming shortened V by 2 bases and J by 4 bases, and 17 bases separated the two germline ends. The CDR3 has 16 amino acids. DNA of the CDR3: TGTGCCACCAGCAGACCGAGCCAACAAGGGGGCTATGGCTACACCTTC. This gives the protein CATSRPSQQGGYGYTF.

In nucleotides, the CDR3 is TGTGCCAGCAGCCATGGAGGAAAACTGTTTTTT. It translates to CASSHGGKLFF. V and J are TRBV3-1 and TRBJ1-4; D is undetermined. This CDR3 spans 11 amino acids. Trimming shortened V by 3 bases and J by 10 bases, and 6 bases separated the two germline ends. The germline V gene has CDR1 LGHDT and CDR2 YNNKEL (reference sequence). The entire variable domain, with the rest obtained from reference TRBV3-1 and TRBJ1-4, is as follows: DTAVSQTPKYLVTQMGNDKSIKCEQNLGHDTMYWYKQDSKKFLKIMFSYNNKELIINETVPNRFSPKSPDKAHLNLHINSLELGDSAVYFCASSHGGKLFFGSGTQLSVL.

This clonotype was seen a few times. This chain joins TRBV7-2 and TRBJ2-1; 10 bases map to TRBD2. This CDR3 comprises 16 residues. V trimming: 2 bases; J trimming: 2 bases; junction bases outside the gene matches: 3. Germline CDR1 reads SGHTA; CDR2 reads FQGNSA. CDR3 DNA: TGTGCCAGCAGCTTAAGCGGGGGGGCCGCCTACAATGAGCAGTTCTTC. Translated: CASSLSGGAAYNEQFF.

This chain links TRBV12-3 or TRBV12-4 with TRBJ2-7; D is possibly TRBD2 (5 bases). The CDR3 runs 13 residues. With 5 bases removed from V and 2 bases from J, the gap between germline ends came to 10 bases. Written as DNA, the CDR3 is TGTGCCAGCAGTCCCACTAGTGCCTACGAGCAGTACTTC. It specifies CASSPTSAYEQYF.

Notes on this clonotype: At one end, the junction sequence differs from germline, possibly due to a read error. In DNA, the CDR3 is TGTGCCAGCAGTGAGCAAGGGGCGGAGTACTATGGCTGCACCTTC. This sequence encodes CASSEQGAEYYGCTF. The chain couples TRBV2 to TRBJ1-2; D possibly corresponds to TRBD1 (5 bases). This CDR3 is built from 15 residues. Germline-derived CDR1 and CDR2 are SNHLY and FYNNEI.

The CDR3 is CASSPSGAFQETQYF. CDR3 bases: TGTGCCAGCAGTCCTAGCGGGGCCTTCCAAGAGACCCAGTACTTC. The chain links TRBV6-5 to TRBJ2-5; TRBD2 matches at 9 bases. This CDR3 is built from 15 residues. Germline values: CDR1 MNHEY, CDR2 SVGAGI. Trimming took 5 bases from V and 1 from J; bases not matched to a gene: 5.

The chain couples TRBV20-1 to TRBJ2-7; no firm D call. In germline, CDR1 is DFQATT, CDR2 SNEGSKA (reference sequence). V dropped 0 bases and J dropped 6 bases, with 18 bases sitting between them. The length of the CDR3 is 15 residues. CDR3 bases: TGCAGTGCTAGAGATCTCAGCCTGGTCGGTCTCGAGCAGTACTTC. Its protein product is CSARDLSLVGLEQYF.

This clonotype has just a few counts. The gene calls are TRBV10-3 and TRBJ1-5; D possibly corresponds to TRBD1 (5 bases). The CDR3 consists of 16 residues. V was shortened by 3 bases and J by 9 bases, with 21 bases between the two germline ends. Per the germline V gene, CDR1 is ENHRY and CDR2 is SYGVKD. CDR3 nucleotide sequence: TGTGCCATCAGTGAATCAGCGGGAGGGGCCGGTCGGCCCCAGCATTTT. Amino acids: CAISESAGGAGRPQHF.

In this sample, this clonotype turned up a few times. The rearrangement links TRBV12-3 or TRBV12-4 to TRBJ1-2; D unclear. V was pared by 4 bases and J by 4 bases, with 16 bases between. This CDR3 is built from 15 residues. This chain's CDR3 is CASSSLHLGSYGYTF. The CDR3 coding sequence is TGTGCCAGCAGTTCCCTCCATCTAGGGAGCTATGGCTACACCTTC.